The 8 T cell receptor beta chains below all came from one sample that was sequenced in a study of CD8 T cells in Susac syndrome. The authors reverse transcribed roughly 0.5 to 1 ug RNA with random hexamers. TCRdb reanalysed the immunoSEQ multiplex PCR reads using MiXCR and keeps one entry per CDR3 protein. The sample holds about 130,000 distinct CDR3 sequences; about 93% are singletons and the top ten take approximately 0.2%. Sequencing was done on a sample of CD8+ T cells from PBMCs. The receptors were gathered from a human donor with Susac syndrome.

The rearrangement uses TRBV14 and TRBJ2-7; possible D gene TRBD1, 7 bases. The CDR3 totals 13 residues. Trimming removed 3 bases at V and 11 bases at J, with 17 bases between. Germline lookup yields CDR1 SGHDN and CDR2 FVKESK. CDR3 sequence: CASSQDWGDREYF. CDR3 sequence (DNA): TGTGCCAGCAGCCAGGATTGGGGGGACAGAGAGTACTTC.

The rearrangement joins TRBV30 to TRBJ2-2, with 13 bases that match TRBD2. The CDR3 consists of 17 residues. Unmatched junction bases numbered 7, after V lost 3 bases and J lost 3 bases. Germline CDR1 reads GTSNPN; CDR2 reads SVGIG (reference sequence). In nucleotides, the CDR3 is TGTGCCTGGAGGGACTTACTAGCGGGGGGGCACACCGGGGAGCTGTTTTTT. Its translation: CAWRDLLAGGHTGELFF.

This CDR3 reads CASSRPGVYNQPQHF. CDR3 nucleotide sequence: TGTGCCAGCAGCCGACCGGGGGTCTACAATCAGCCCCAGCATTTT. V is TRBV28 and J is TRBJ1-5, with a weak D call TRBD1 (5 bases). Per the germline V gene, CDR1 is MDHEN and CDR2 is SYDVKM. Between the trimmed V and J ends, which lost 6 bases and 3 bases, there was a span of 15 bases. The CDR3 has 15 amino acids.

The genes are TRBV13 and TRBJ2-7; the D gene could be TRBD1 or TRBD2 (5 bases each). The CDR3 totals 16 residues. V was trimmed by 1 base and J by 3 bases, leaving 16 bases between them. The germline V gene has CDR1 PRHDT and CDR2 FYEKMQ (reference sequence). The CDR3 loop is CASSLAAGTADYEQYF. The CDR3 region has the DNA TGTGCCAGCAGCTTAGCAGCCGGGACCGCAGACTACGAGCAGTACTTC.

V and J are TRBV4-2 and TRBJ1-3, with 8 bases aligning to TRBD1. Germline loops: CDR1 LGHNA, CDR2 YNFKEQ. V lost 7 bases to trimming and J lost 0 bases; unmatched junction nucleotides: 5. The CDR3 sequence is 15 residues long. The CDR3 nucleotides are TGTGCCAGCAACCTGGACAGGGCCTCTGGAAACACCATATATTTT. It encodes CASNLDRASGNTIYF.

This chain's CDR3 is CASREYSSPLHF. The DNA for the CDR3 is TGTGCCAGCAGGGAATACAGCTCACCCCTCCACTTT. The chain joins TRBV2 to TRBJ1-6, with D unclear. The V end lost 6 bases, the J end lost 10 bases, and 10 bases lay between the germline ends. The CDR3 loop spans 12 amino acids. CDR1 SNHLY and CDR2 FYNNEI come from the germline V gene.

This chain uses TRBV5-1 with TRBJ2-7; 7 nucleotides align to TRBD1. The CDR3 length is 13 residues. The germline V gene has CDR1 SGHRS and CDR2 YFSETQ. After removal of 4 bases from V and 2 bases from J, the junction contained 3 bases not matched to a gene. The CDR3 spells CASSGTATYEQYF. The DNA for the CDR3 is TGCGCCAGCAGCGGGACAGCTACCTACGAGCAGTACTTC.

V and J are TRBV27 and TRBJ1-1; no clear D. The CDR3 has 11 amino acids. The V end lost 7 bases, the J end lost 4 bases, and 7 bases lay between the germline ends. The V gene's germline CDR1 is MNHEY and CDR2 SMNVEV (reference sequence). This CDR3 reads CASKSGTEAFF. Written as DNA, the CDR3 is TGTGCCAGCAAATCCGGCACTGAAGCTTTCTTT.